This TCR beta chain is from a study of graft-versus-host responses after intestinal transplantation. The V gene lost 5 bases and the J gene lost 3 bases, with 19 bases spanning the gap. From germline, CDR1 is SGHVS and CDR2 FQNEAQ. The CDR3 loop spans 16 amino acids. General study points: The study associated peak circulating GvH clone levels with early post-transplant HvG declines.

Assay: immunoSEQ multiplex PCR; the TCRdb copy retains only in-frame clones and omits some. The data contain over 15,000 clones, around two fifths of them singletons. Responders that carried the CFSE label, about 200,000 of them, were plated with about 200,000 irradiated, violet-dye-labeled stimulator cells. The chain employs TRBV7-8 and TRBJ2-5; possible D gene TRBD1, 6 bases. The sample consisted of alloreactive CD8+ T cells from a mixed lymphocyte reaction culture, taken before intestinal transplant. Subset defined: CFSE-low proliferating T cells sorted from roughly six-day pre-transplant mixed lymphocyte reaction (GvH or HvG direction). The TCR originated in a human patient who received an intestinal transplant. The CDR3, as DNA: TGTGCCAGCAGCCCTGACCCGGACAGTAAGAAAGAGACCCAGTACTTC. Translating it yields CASSPDPDSKKETQYF.